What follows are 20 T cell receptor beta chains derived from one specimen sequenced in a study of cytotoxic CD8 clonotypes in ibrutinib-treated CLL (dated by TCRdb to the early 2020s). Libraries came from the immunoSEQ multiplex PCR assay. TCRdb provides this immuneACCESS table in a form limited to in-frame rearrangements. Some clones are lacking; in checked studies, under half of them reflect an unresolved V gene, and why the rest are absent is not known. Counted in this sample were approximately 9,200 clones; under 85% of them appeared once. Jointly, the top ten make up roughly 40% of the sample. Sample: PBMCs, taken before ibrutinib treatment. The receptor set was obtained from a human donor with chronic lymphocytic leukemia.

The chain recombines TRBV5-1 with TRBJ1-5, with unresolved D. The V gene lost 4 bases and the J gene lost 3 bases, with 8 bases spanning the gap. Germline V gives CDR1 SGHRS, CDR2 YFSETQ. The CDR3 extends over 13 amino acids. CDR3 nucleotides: TGCGCCAGCAGCCCCGGCGACAATCAGCCCCAGCATTTT. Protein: CASSPGDNQPQHF.

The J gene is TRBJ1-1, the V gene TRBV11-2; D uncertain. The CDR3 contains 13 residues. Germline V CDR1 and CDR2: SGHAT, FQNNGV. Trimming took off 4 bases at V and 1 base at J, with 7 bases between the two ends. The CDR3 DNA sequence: TGTGCCAGCAGCTCGGATGGGAACACTGAAGCTTTCTTT. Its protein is CASSSDGNTEAFF.

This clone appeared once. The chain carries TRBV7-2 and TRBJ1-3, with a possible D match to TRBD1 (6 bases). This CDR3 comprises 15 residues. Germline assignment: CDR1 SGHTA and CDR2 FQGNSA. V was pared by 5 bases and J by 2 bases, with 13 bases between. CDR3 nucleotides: TGTGCCAGCAGCCGAGCCGGGGGCGCTGGAAACACCATATATTTT. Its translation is CASSRAGGAGNTIYF.

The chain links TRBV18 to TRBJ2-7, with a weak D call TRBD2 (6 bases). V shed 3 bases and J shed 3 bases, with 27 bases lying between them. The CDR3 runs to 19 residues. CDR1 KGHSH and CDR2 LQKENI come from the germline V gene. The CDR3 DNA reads TGTGCCAGCTCACCGGCCCGCGAGTCCCGGGGGAAAAGTCGCTACGAGCAGTACTTC. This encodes CASSPARESRGKSRYEQYF.

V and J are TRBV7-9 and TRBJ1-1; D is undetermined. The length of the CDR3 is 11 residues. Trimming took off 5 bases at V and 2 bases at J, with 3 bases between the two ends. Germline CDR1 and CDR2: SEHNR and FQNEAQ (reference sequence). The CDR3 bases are TGTGCCAGCAGCGACAACACTGAAGCTTTCTTT. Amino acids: CASSDNTEAFF.

This chain's CDR3 is CASKPSGTRDTQYF. The DNA for the CDR3 is TGTGCCAGTAAGCCTAGCGGGACTAGAGATACGCAGTATTTT. The chain links TRBV19 to TRBJ2-3, with 9 bases aligning to TRBD2. Germline values: CDR1 LNHDA, CDR2 SQIVND (reference sequence). The CDR3 runs 14 residues. J was trimmed by 5 bases and V by 7 bases; bases with no gene match: 7.

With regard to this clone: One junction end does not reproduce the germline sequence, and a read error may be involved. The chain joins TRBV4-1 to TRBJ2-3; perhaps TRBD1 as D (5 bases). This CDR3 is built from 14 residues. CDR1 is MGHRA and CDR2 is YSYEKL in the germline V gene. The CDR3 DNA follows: TGCGCCAGTAGCCGACAGCTACACACAGATACGCAGTATTTT. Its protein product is CASSRQLHTDTQYF.

CDR3 coding DNA: TGCAGCGTTGCTGGGCCCCAAACCTACGAGCAGTACTTC. Translated: CSVAGPQTYEQYF. The gene calls are TRBV29-1 and TRBJ2-7; D gene ambiguous. Trimming stripped 4 bases from V and 2 bases from J, with 12 bases between. The germline V gene encodes CDR1 SQVTM and CDR2 ANQGSEA. The CDR3 sequence is 13 residues long.

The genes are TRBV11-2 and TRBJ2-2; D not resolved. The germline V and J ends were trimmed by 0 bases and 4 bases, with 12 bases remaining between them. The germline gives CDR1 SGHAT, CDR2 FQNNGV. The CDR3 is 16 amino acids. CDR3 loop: CASSLDPDRSTGELFF. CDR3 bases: TGTGCCAGCAGCTTAGATCCGGATAGGTCCACCGGGGAGCTGTTTTTT.

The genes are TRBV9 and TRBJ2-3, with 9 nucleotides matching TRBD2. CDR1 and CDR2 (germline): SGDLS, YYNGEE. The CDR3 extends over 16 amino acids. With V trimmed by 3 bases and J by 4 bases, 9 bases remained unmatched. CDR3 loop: CASSGISGSGADTQYF. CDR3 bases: TGTGCCAGCAGCGGAATTAGCGGGAGTGGCGCAGATACGCAGTATTTT.

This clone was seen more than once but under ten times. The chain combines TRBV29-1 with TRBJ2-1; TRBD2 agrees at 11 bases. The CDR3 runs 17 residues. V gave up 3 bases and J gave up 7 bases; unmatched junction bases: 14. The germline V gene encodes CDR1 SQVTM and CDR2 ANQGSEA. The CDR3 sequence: CSVDQLAGAIRRNEQFF. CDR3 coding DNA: TGCAGCGTTGATCAACTAGCGGGAGCTATAAGAAGGAATGAGCAGTTCTTC.

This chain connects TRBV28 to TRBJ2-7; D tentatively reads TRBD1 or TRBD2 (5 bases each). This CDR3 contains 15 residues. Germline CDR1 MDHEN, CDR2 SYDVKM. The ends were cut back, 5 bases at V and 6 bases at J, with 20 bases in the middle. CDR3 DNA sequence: TGTGCCAGCAGTCCCGTTATGACTCGGGGCGTCGAGCAGTACTTC. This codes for CASSPVMTRGVEQYF.

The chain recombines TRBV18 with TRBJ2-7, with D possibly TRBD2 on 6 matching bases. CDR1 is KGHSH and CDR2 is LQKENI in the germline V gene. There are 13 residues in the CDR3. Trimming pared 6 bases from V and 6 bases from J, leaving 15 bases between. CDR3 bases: TGTGCCAGCTCGGAGGGGATCTCGGGCGAGCAGTACTTC. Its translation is CASSEGISGEQYF. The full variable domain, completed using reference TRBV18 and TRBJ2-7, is NAGVMQNPRHLVRRRGQEARLRCSPMKGHSHVYWYRQLPEEGLKFMVYLQKENIIDESGMPKERFSAEFPKEGPSILRIQQVVRGDSAAYFCASSEGISGEQYFGPGTRLTVT.

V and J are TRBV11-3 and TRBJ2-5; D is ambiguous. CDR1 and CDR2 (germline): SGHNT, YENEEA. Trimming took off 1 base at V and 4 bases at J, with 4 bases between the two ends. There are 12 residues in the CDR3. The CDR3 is CASSLGRETQYF. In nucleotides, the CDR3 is TGTGCCAGCAGCTTAGGGAGAGAGACCCAGTACTTC.

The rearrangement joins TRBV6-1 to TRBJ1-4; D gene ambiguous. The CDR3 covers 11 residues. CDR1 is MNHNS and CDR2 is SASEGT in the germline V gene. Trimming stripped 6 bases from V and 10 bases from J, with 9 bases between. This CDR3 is CASSPIGKLFF. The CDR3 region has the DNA TGTGCCAGCAGCCCGATTGGAAAACTGTTTTTT.

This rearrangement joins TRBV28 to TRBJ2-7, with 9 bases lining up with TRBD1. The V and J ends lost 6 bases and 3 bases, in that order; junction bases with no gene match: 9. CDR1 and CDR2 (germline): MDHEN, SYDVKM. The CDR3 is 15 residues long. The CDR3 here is CASSPGTGKFYEQYF. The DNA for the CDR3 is TGTGCCAGCAGCCCCGGGACAGGGAAATTCTACGAGCAGTACTTC.

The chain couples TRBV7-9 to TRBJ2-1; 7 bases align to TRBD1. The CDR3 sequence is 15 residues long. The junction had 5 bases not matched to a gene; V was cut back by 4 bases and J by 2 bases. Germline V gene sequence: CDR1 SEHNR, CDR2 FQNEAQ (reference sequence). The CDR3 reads CASSSKTGPYNEQFF. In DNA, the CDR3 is TGTGCCAGCAGCTCTAAGACAGGGCCCTACAATGAGCAGTTCTTC.

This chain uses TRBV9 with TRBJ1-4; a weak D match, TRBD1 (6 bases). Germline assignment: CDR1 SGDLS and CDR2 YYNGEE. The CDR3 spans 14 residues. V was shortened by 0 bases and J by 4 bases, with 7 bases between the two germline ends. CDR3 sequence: CASSVAQGNEKLFF. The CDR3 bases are TGTGCCAGCAGCGTAGCACAGGGTAATGAAAAACTGTTTTTT.

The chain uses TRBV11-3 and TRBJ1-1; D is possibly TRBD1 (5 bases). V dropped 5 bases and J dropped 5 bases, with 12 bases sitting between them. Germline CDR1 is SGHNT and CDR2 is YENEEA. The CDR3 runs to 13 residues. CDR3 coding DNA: TGTGCCAGCAGCGTATTTAACAGGACTGAAGCTTTCTTT. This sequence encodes CASSVFNRTEAFF.

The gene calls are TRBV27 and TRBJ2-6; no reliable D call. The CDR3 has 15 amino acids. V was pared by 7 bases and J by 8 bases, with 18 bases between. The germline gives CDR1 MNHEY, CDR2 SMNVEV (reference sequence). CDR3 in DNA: TGTGCCAGCACCTCACGTCGACTCGAGACCAACGTCCTGACTTTC. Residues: CASTSRRLETNVLTF.